The 29 T cell receptor beta chains given below trace back to one sample, sequenced in a study of T cells in Graves' hyperthyroidism and ophthalmopathy. RNA transcripts provided the source from which TCR beta CDR3 regions were amplified. The TCR CDR3 first-round RT-PCR relied on the HTBI primer set. In TCRdb, the multiplex PCR reads were re-called with MiXCR into one record per CDR3 protein. In the table there are hundreds of thousands of distinct CDR3 sequences, approximately 16% of which are singletons. Sequenced sample: blood. All receptors come from a woman aged 18-35 years with Graves' hyperthyroidism.

The chain couples TRBV11-3 to TRBJ2-5; D is uncertain. This CDR3 has 16 amino acids. V was pared by 0 bases and J by 3 bases, with 14 bases between. Germline V CDR1 and CDR2: SGHNT, YENEEA. The CDR3 DNA follows: TGTGCCAGCAGCTTAGACGCCGGGCAGAAGAAAGAGACCCAGTACTTC. This gives the protein CASSLDAGQKKETQYF.

This chain uses TRBV18 with TRBJ2-1; 7 bases map to TRBD2. This CDR3 contains 15 residues. The germline V gene has CDR1 KGHSH and CDR2 LQKENI. The V gene end was trimmed by 2 bases and the J gene end by 4 bases; junction bases not matched to a gene: 5. Here the CDR3 DNA reads TGTGCCAGCTCACCAGCTAGCGGTTCGTACAATGAGCAGTTCTTC. This gives the protein CASSPASGSYNEQFF.

This clonotype was counted at least ten times. This chain links TRBV7-8 with TRBJ1-4; possibly TRBD1 for D (5 bases). Per germline, CDR1 SGHVS and CDR2 FQNEAQ. The CDR3 length is 16 residues. Trimming took 3 bases from V and 0 from J, leaving 11 bases between them. CDR3 coding DNA: TGTGCCAGCAGCTTCCTAGGGACTGCAACTAATGAAAAACTGTTTTTT. The encoded protein is CASSFLGTATNEKLFF. The full variable domain, in which reference TRBV7-8 and TRBJ1-4 provide the parts outside the CDR3, is GAGVSQSPRYKVAKRGQDVALRCDPISGHVSLFWYQQALGQGPEFLTYFQNEAQLDKSGLPSDRFFAERPEGSVSTLKIQRTQQEDSAVYLCASSFLGTATNEKLFFGSGTQLSVL.

Turning to this clonotype: A much larger clone differs from this one at a single base, so this may be a read error. The rearrangement links TRBV28 to TRBJ2-3, with D perhaps matching TRBD2 (6 bases). The ends were cut back, 6 bases at V and 6 bases at J, with 10 bases in the middle. Germline CDR1 reads MDHEN; CDR2 reads SYDVKM. CDR3 size: 12 residues. CDR3 residues: CASRGTWDTQYF. In DNA, the CDR3 is TGTGCCAGCAGGGGGACTTGGGATACGCAGTATTTT. Full variable domain (outside the CDR3, taken from reference TRBV28 and TRBJ2-3): DVKVTQSSRYLVKRTGEKVFLECVQDMDHENMFWYRQDPGLGLRLIYFSYDVKMKEKGDIPEGYSVSREKKERFSLILESASTNQTSMYLCASRGTWDTQYFGPGTRLTVL.

This clonotype has a handful of counts. V gene TRBV20-1 combines with J gene TRBJ2-3; unclear D gene. In germline, CDR1 is DFQATT, CDR2 SNEGSKA (reference sequence). The CDR3 runs to 11 residues. V lost 6 bases and J lost 4, with 8 bases in between. The CDR3 here is CSAQASDTQYF. CDR3 nucleotide sequence: TGCAGTGCCCAGGCATCAGATACGCAGTATTTT.

The table lists this clonotype with many counts. The rearrangement links TRBV11-2 to TRBJ2-7; D is uncertain. V gave up 1 base and J gave up 1 base, with 14 bases separating them. There are 16 residues in the CDR3. Germline-derived CDR1 and CDR2 are SGHAT and FQNNGV. CDR3 DNA: TGTGCCAGCAGCTTAGGCTTTTTGGCCAAATCCTACGAGCAGTACTTC. This gives the protein CASSLGFLAKSYEQYF.

The chain employs TRBV20-1 and TRBJ1-5; D remains unclear. V was trimmed by 4 bases and J by 5 bases, leaving 15 bases between them. The CDR3 has 14 residues. Germline CDR1 reads DFQATT; CDR2 reads SNEGSKA (reference sequence). Written as DNA, the CDR3 is TGCAGTGCTAAGACGGGCGGGATTTATCAGCCCCAGCATTTT. Protein sequence: CSAKTGGIYQPQHF.

The chain is built from TRBV14 and TRBJ2-1, with 12 positions matching TRBD2. V gave up 0 bases and J gave up 0 bases; unmatched junction bases: 6. Germline values: CDR1 SGHDN, CDR2 FVKESK. This CDR3 region has 19 residues. DNA of the CDR3: TGTGCCAGCAGCCAAGATCGACGGGGACTAGCGGGCTCCTACAATGAGCAGTTCTTC. This gives the protein CASSQDRRGLAGSYNEQFF.

The table lists this clonotype with many counts. The J gene is TRBJ2-3, the V gene TRBV20-1, with a tentative D call TRBD2 (5 bases). The V gene lost 0 bases and the J gene lost 3 bases, with 7 bases spanning the gap. Germline loops: CDR1 DFQATT, CDR2 SNEGSKA (reference sequence). The CDR3 has 13 amino acids. The CDR3 DNA is TGCAGTGCTAGAGATGAGGGAACAGATACGCAGTATTTT. Residues: CSARDEGTDTQYF.

This clonotype was seen only a few times. This chain joins TRBV10-3 and TRBJ2-5; D is unresolved. The V end was cut by 2 bases, the J end by 7 bases, with 11 bases between. Germline V gene lookup returns CDR1 ENHRY and CDR2 SYGVKD. This CDR3 contains 13 residues. This CDR3 reads CAISEPARGTQYF. CDR3 DNA sequence: TGTGCCATCAGTGAGCCAGCTCGCGGGACCCAGTACTTC.

V gene TRBV15 combines with J gene TRBJ2-2, with D tentatively TRBD2 (5 bases). CDR3 length: 16 amino acids. Trimming took 4 bases from V and 2 from J, leaving 14 bases between them. Germline V gene lookup returns CDR1 LNHNV and CDR2 YYDKDF (reference sequence). The CDR3 reads CATSNEQGLNTGELFF. CDR3 coding DNA: TGTGCCACCAGCAATGAGCAAGGACTTAACACCGGGGAGCTGTTTTTT.

This clonotype was observed many times. V gene TRBV7-9 combines with J gene TRBJ2-7; D remains ambiguous. The V gene lost 5 bases and the J gene lost 4 bases, with 9 bases spanning the gap. The CDR3 loop spans 12 amino acids. In germline, CDR1 is SEHNR, CDR2 FQNEAQ (reference sequence). The CDR3 sequence: CASSTTPYEQYF. The CDR3 DNA is TGTGCCAGCAGCACGACACCTTACGAGCAGTACTTC.

With regard to this clonotype: A much larger clone is a single base away; this may be a read error. The chain carries TRBV5-5 and TRBJ1-2, with D maybe TRBD1 (5 bases). Germline values: CDR1 SGHKS, CDR2 YYEKEE (reference sequence). The CDR3 has 16 residues. The chain's CDR3 is CASSQLMDTTNHGYTF. CDR3 DNA: TGTGCCAGCAGCCAACTAATGGACACTACTAACCATGGCTACACCTTC.

The chain links TRBV11-1 to TRBJ2-5; D unclear. CDR1 and CDR2 from the germline V gene are SGHAT and FQDESV (reference sequence). The V and J ends lost 4 bases and 2 bases respectively, with 8 bases between them. This CDR3 contains 13 residues. The chain's CDR3 is CASSSWIQETQYF. CDR3 bases: TGTGCCAGCAGCTCCTGGATACAAGAGACCCAGTACTTC.

This clonotype was seen at least ten times. The V gene is TRBV7-9, the J gene TRBJ2-1, with 7 bases matching TRBD1. CDR3 size: 13 residues. The germline gives CDR1 SEHNR, CDR2 FQNEAQ (reference sequence). The J segment lost 3 bases and the V segment lost 7 bases, leaving 3 bases of the junction unmatched. The CDR3 protein is CASMGQRYNEQFF. The CDR3 coding sequence is TGTGCCAGCATGGGACAGCGCTACAATGAGCAGTTCTTC.

The genes are TRBV14 and TRBJ1-6; 8 bases are shared with TRBD1. Per germline, CDR1 SGHDN and CDR2 FVKESK. V dropped 4 bases and J dropped 10; count of bases not matched to a gene: 9. CDR3 length: 15 residues. The CDR3 region is CASSPQTGGRSPLHF. CDR3 coding DNA: TGTGCCAGCAGCCCGCAAACAGGGGGAAGGTCACCCCTCCACTTT.

The sample holds many counts of this clonotype. The rearrangement joins TRBV20-1 to TRBJ1-6, with D possibly being TRBD1 (5 bases). Germline V lookup: CDR1 DFQATT, CDR2 SNEGSKA (reference sequence). There are 16 residues in the CDR3. The germline V and J ends were trimmed by 2 bases and 3 bases, with 14 bases remaining between them. CDR3 loop: CSARFPGTDYNSPLHF. The DNA for the CDR3 is TGCAGTGCTAGATTTCCCGGGACGGACTATAATTCACCCCTCCACTTT.

This clonotype was counted between two and nine times. V gene TRBV19 combines with J gene TRBJ2-1; weak D call: TRBD1 (5 bases). Germline V gene lookup returns CDR1 LNHDA and CDR2 SQIVND (reference sequence). The CDR3 loop spans 16 amino acids. V gave up 3 bases and J gave up 6 bases, with 18 bases separating them. The CDR3 nucleotides are TGTGCCAGTAGTATCAACAGGAAGATTGGGCGCAATGAGCAGTTCTTC. Protein product: CASSINRKIGRNEQFF. Based on the CDR3 plus reference TRBV19 and TRBJ2-1, the full variable domain is DGGITQSPKYLFRKEGQNVTLSCEQNLNHDAMYWYRQDPGQGLRLIYYSQIVNDFQKGDIAEGYSVSREKKESFPLTVTSAQKNPTAFYLCASSINRKIGRNEQFFGPGTRLTVL.

This clonotype showed up many times. The rearrangement joins TRBV11-2 to TRBJ1-3, with 8 bases fitting TRBD1. Trimming took 5 bases from V and 5 from J; bases not matched to a gene: 5. CDR1 and CDR2 (germline): SGHAT, FQNNGV. This CDR3 contains 14 residues. The CDR3 sequence: CASSTAGGRNTIYF. The CDR3 DNA reads TGTGCCAGCAGCACCGCAGGGGGCAGAAACACCATATATTTT. The whole variable domain, remainder taken from reference TRBV11-2 and TRBJ1-3, is EAGVAQSPRYKIIEKRQSVAFWCNPISGHATLYWYQQILGQGPKLLIQFQNNGVVDDSQLPKDRFSAERLKGVDSTLKIQPAKLEDSAVYLCASSTAGGRNTIYFGEGSWLTVV.

This clonotype turned up a few times. The chain uses TRBV12-5 and TRBJ2-7; D unclear. The CDR3 spans 12 residues. V was clipped by 5 bases and J by 2 bases, with 7 bases between them. Per germline, CDR1 LGHNT and CDR2 FRNRAP. The CDR3 DNA sequence: TGTGCTAGTGGTCCTACCACCTACGAGCAGTACTTC. This gives the protein CASGPTTYEQYF.

This clonotype showed up many times. The rearrangement links TRBV15 to TRBJ2-3, with D hard to call. Between the trimmed V and J ends, which lost 5 bases and 5 bases, there was a span of 14 bases. The CDR3 spans 14 residues. The V gene's germline CDR1 is LNHNV and CDR2 YYDKDF (reference sequence). The CDR3 loop reads CATSLLRVEDTQYF. DNA for the CDR3: TGTGCCACCAGCCTTCTCCGGGTAGAAGATACGCAGTATTTT.

This clonotype was counted many times. V is TRBV11-2 and J is TRBJ2-5; 7 bases are shared with TRBD1. J lost 5 bases, V lost 0 bases, and 9 bases had no gene match. The germline V gene has CDR1 SGHAT and CDR2 FQNNGV. CDR3 length: 16 residues. The CDR3 DNA follows: TGTGCCAGCAGCTTAGATCCAGAGGGGGCTGGGGAGACCCAGTACTTC. Translated: CASSLDPEGAGETQYF.

This clonotype was observed many times. The chain combines TRBV7-2 with TRBJ2-7, with 7 bases matching TRBD2. This CDR3 has 16 residues. V shed 4 bases, J shed 0 bases, and the junction held 9 bases outside the gene matches. Germline V CDR1 and CDR2: SGHTA, FQGNSA. CDR3 sequence: CASSYSGGSASYEQYF. The CDR3 coding sequence is TGTGCCAGCAGCTACTCCGGGGGGTCCGCCTCCTACGAGCAGTACTTC.

This clonotype showed up just a few times. The chain employs TRBV29-1 and TRBJ1-5, with D possibly matching TRBD1 (5 bases). This CDR3 is 19 amino acids long. Trimming took 0 bases from V and 0 from J, leaving 21 bases between them. In germline, CDR1 is SQVTM, CDR2 ANQGSEA. The DNA for the CDR3 is TGCAGCGTTGAAGAATTGGGCCGGGAAGAGGGACTTAGCAATCAGCCCCAGCATTTT. Translating it yields CSVEELGREEGLSNQPQHF.

The CDR3 is CASSNSWETQYF. The CDR3 DNA follows: TGTGCCAGCAGCAATAGCTGGGAGACCCAGTACTTC. The chain employs TRBV11-2 and TRBJ2-5; D remains ambiguous. Trimming shortened V by 5 bases and J by 5 bases, and 9 bases separated the two germline ends. The CDR3 covers 12 residues. The germline gives CDR1 SGHAT, CDR2 FQNNGV.

CDR3 DNA: TGTGCCAGCAGCTTAGAAGCGGGGGGGCATAGAACAGATACGCAGTATTTT. This translates into CASSLEAGGHRTDTQYF. The chain couples TRBV11-2 to TRBJ2-3, with 10 bases matching TRBD2. Germline V gene lookup returns CDR1 SGHAT and CDR2 FQNNGV. With 0 bases clipped from V and 3 bases from J, the junction kept 6 bases outside the gene matches. This CDR3 is built from 17 residues. The variable domain in full, with the rest retrieved from reference TRBV11-2 and TRBJ2-3, is EAGVAQSPRYKIIEKRQSVAFWCNPISGHATLYWYQQILGQGPKLLIQFQNNGVVDDSQLPKDRFSAERLKGVDSTLKIQPAKLEDSAVYLCASSLEAGGHRTDTQYFGPGTRLTVL.

Only a few counts were recorded for this clonotype. This chain joins TRBV6-5 and TRBJ2-2; D unclear. Germline CDR1 and CDR2: MNHEY and SVGAGI. This CDR3 spans 13 amino acids. Trimming shortened V by 0 bases and J by 6 bases, and 5 bases separated the two germline ends. The CDR3 bases are TGTGCCAGCAGTTACTCTACGTCCGGGGAGCTGTTTTTT. Translation gives CASSYSTSGELFF.

This clonotype occurred many times. The chain is built from TRBV20-1 and TRBJ2-1, with 10 nucleotides matching TRBD2. The CDR3 sequence is 14 residues long. Germline V CDR1 and CDR2: DFQATT, SNEGSKA (reference sequence). Trimming removed 3 bases from V and 5 bases from J; junction bases left unmatched: 4. This CDR3 is CSARGLAKNNEQFF. For the CDR3, the DNA is TGCAGTGCTAGGGGACTAGCGAAAAACAATGAGCAGTTCTTC.

This clonotype was seen a few times. This rearrangement joins TRBV28 to TRBJ2-1, with TRBD2 as a possible D gene (5 bases). The CDR3 runs to 16 residues. In germline, CDR1 is MDHEN, CDR2 SYDVKM. Trimming took 6 bases from V and 6 from J, leaving 21 bases between them. The CDR3 loop reads CASSPPEDRKGNEQFF. CDR3 nucleotide sequence: TGTGCCAGCAGCCCTCCGGAGGATAGGAAGGGCAATGAGCAGTTCTTC.